This T cell receptor beta chain is drawn from a study of OX40 agonist ivuxolimab in advanced cancers. Overall study context: Patients got intravenous ivuxolimab at 0.01 to 10 mg/kg every 2 weeks.

The V gene lost 3 bases and the J gene lost 4 bases, with 16 bases spanning the gap. This CDR3 has 15 amino acids. Germline lookup yields CDR1 KGHSH and CDR2 LQKENI. Overall study findings and caveats: Near-lowest levels of clonal expansion characterized partial responders at 0.1-3.0 mg/kg.

Only in-frame clones appear in the TCRdb table, and some are missing; sequencing was by immunoSEQ multiplex PCR. The data hold tens of thousands of clones, with nearly 90% observed a single time. In regard to this clone: The antigen is not known.

This chain links TRBV18 with TRBJ2-7; D is possibly TRBD1 (6 bases). This TCR derives from an adult with an advanced solid tumor such as melanoma, head and neck, liver or kidney cancer. The sequencing used CD4+ or CD8+ T cells sorted from blood, collected in a trial of the OX40 agonist ivuxolimab. CDR3 in DNA: TGTGCCAGCTCACCCGCGATAGACCAGGGGTACGAGCAGTACTTC. This translates into CASSPAIDQGYEQYF.